Sequencing of this T cell receptor beta chain was carried out in a study of blood T cell repertoires in COVID-19. Study summary: T cells, B-cell-depleted T cells, or PBMCs provided the cDNA or gDNA that served as material.

The CDR3 covers 15 residues. Trimming took off 2 bases at V and 0 bases at J, with 11 bases between the two ends. Germline V lookup: CDR1 SGHRS, CDR2 YFSETQ. This clone was counted once. The data were produced by immunoSEQ multiplex PCR, yet TCRdb's version contains in-frame clones alone and is incomplete. Counted here are some 300,000 clones, 89% occurring once; the ten biggest clones make up approximately 1.5%. Participants came from fewer than 25 US areas, aged roughly 18 to 95 years. The sequencing input was PBMCs or T cells enriched from blood (not recorded which). This chain uses TRBV5-1 with TRBJ1-1, with no clear D. This TCR was sampled from a woman in her forties who had recovered from COVID-19. CDR3 DNA sequence: TGCGCCAGCAGCTTCGGAGGACTCTTGAACACTGAAGCTTTCTTT. Its protein is CASSFGGLLNTEAFF.